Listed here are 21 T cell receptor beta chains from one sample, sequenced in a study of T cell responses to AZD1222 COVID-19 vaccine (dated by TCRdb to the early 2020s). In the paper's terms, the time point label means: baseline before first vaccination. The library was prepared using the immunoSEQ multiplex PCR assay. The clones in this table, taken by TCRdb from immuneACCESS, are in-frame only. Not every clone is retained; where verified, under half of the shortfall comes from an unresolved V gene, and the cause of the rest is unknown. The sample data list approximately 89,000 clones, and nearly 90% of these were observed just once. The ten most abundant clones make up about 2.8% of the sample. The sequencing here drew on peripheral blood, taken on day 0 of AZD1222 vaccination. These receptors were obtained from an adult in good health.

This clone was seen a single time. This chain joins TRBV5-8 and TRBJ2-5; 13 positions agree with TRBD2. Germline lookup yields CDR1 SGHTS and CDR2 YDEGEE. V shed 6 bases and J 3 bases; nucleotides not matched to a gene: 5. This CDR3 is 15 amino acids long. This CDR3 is CASITLAGGEETQYF. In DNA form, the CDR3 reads TGTGCCAGCATCACACTAGCGGGGGGGGAAGAGACCCAGTACTTC.

The CDR3 loop is CASSPPTGTGGTDTQYF. The CDR3 coding sequence is TGTGCCAGCAGCCCCCCCACCGGGACAGGGGGCACAGATACGCAGTATTTT. J is TRBJ2-3 and V is TRBV11-2, with 10 bases identical to TRBD1. V shed 5 bases, J shed 1 base, and the junction held 9 bases outside the gene matches. The CDR3 has 17 amino acids. CDR1 and CDR2 from the germline V gene are SGHAT and FQNNGV.

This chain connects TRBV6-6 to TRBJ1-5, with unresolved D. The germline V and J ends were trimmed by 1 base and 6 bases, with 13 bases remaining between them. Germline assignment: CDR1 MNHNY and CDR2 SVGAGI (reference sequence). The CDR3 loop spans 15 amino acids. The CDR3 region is CASSYFPIMGQPQHF. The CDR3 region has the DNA TGTGCCAGCAGTTACTTTCCCATTATGGGTCAGCCCCAGCATTTT.

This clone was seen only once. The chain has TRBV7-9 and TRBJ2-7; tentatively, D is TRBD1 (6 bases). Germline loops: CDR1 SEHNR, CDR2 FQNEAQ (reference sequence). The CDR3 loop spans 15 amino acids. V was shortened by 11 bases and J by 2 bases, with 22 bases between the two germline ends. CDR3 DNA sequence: TGTGCCTCAGAGTGGACCGGGACACCCCCCTACGAGCAGTACTTC. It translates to CASEWTGTPPYEQYF.

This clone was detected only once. In DNA, the CDR3 is TGTGCCAGCAGCCACTTAGACAGGGGCAATGAAAAACTGTTTTTT. This translates into CASSHLDRGNEKLFF. This chain joins TRBV3-1 (or the pseudogene TRBV3-2) and TRBJ1-4, with TRBD1 identical over 8 bases. The V gene end was trimmed by 3 bases and the J gene end by 5 bases; junction bases not matched to a gene: 5. This CDR3 has 15 amino acids. Germline loops: CDR1 LGHDT, CDR2 YNNKEL (reference sequence).

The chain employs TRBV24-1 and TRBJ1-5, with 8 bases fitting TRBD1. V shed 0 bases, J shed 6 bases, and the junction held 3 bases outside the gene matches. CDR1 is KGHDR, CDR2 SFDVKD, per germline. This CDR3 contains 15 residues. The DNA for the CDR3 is TGTGCCACCAGTGATTTGTTCAGGGGGCCTCAGCCCCAGCATTTT. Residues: CATSDLFRGPQPQHF.

The chain's CDR3 is CASSWTGAVNTEAFF. The CDR3 DNA follows: TGTGCCAGCAGCTGGACAGGGGCGGTGAACACTGAAGCTTTCTTT. This sequence joins TRBV5-6 and TRBJ1-1, with 9 bases that match TRBD1. V dropped 3 bases and J dropped 0; count of bases not matched to a gene: 3. This CDR3 comprises 15 residues. Germline CDR1 is SGHDT and CDR2 is YYEEEE.

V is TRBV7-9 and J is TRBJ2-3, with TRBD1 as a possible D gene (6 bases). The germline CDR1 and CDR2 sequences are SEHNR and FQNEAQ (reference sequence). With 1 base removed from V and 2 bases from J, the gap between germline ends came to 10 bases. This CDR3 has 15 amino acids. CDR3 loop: CASSLEDRTTDTQYF. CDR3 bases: TGTGCCAGCAGCTTAGAGGACAGAACCACAGATACGCAGTATTTT.

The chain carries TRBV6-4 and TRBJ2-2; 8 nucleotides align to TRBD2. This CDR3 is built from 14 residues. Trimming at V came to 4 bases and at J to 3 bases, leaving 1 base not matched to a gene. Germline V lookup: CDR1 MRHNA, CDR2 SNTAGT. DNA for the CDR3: TGTGCCAGCAGTGTTAGCGGGGACACCGGGGAGCTGTTTTTT. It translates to CASSVSGDTGELFF.

CDR3 sequence (DNA): TGTGCCAGCAGAAACGAAGGGGTTTATGATGAGCAGTTCTTC. Translation: CASRNEGVYDEQFF. The genes are TRBV6-5 and TRBJ2-1, with D maybe TRBD1 (5 bases). V lost 6 bases and J 8 bases, leaving 17 bases between the germline ends. Germline V gene data show CDR1 as MNHEY and CDR2 as SVGAGI. The CDR3 spans 14 residues.

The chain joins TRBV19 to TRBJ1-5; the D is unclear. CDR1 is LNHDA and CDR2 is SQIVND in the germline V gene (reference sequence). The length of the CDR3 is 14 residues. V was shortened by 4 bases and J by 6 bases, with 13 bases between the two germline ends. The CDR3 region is CASSNPGFSQPQHF. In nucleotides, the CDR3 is TGTGCCAGTAGTAATCCGGGTTTTAGTCAGCCCCAGCATTTT. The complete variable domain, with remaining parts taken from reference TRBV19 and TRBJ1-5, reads DGGITQSPKYLFRKEGQNVTLSCEQNLNHDAMYWYRQDPGQGLRLIYYSQIVNDFQKGDIAEGYSVSREKKESFPLTVTSAQKNPTAFYLCASSNPGFSQPQHFGDGTRLSIL.

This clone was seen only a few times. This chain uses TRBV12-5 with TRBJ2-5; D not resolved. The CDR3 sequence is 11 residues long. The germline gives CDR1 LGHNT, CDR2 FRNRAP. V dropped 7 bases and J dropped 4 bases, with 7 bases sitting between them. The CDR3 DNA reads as TGTGCTAGTGCCCAGAGAGAGACCCAGTACTTC. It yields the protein CASAQRETQYF.

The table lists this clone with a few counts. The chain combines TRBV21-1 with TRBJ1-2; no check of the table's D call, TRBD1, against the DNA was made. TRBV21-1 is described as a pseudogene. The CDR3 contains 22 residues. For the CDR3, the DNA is TGTGCCAGCAGCAAAGAGGTGGGGCGGGACAGGGTCCCTAGGGCTCGCTACTATGGCTACACCTTC. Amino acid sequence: CASSKEVGRDRVPRARYYGYTF.

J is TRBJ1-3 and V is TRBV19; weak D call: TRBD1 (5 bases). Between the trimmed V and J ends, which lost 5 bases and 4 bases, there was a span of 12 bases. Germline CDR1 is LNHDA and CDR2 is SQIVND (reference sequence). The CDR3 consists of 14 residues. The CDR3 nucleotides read TGTGCCAGTAGTCCCTGGGGGTTCGGAAACACCATATATTTT. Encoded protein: CASSPWGFGNTIYF.

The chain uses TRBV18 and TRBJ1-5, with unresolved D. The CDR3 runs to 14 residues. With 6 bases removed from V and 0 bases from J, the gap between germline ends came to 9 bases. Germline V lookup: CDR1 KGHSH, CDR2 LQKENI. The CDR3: CASSLNTSNQPQHF. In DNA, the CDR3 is TGTGCCAGCTCCCTTAATACTAGCAATCAGCCCCAGCATTTT.

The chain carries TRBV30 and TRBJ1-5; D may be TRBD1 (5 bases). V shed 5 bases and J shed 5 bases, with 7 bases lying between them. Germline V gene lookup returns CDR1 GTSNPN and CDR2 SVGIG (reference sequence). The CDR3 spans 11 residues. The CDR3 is CAWGADQPQHF. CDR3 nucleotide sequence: TGTGCCTGGGGGGCTGATCAGCCCCAGCATTTT.

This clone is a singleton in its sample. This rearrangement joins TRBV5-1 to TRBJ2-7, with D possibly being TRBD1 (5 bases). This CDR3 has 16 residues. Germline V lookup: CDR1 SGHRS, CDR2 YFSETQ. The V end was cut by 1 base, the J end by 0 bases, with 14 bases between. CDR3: CASSLSVGAASYEQYF. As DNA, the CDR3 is TGCGCCAGCAGCTTGAGCGTTGGGGCGGCCTCCTACGAGCAGTACTTC.

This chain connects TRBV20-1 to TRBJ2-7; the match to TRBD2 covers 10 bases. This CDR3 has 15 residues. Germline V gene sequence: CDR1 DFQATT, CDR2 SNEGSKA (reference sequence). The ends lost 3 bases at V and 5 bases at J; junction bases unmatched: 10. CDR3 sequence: CSASLAGVLGDEQYF. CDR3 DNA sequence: TGCAGTGCTAGTCTAGCGGGGGTTTTAGGAGACGAGCAGTACTTC.

The CDR3 coding sequence is TGTGCCAGCACTCTTGAAGGAGGGGGAAACACCATATATTTT. It encodes CASTLEGGGNTIYF. The genes are TRBV6-5 and TRBJ1-3; D not certain. CDR1 is MNHEY, CDR2 SVGAGI, per germline. With 7 bases removed from V and 4 bases from J, the gap between germline ends came to 14 bases. This CDR3 spans 14 amino acids.

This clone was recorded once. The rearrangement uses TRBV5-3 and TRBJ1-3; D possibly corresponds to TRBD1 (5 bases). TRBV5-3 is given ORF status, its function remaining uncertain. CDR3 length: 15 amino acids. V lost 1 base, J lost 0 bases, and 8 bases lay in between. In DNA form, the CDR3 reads TGTGCCAGAAGCTTGAACAGGATCTCTGGAAACACCATATATTTT. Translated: CARSLNRISGNTIYF.

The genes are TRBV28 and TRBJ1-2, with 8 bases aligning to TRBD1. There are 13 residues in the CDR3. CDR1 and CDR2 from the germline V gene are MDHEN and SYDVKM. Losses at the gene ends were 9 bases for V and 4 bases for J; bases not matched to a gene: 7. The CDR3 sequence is CASLTGAGYGYTF. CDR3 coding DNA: TGTGCCAGTTTGACAGGGGCCGGCTATGGCTACACCTTC.